The clone carrying this T cell receptor (beta chain) was detected only a few times. This CDR3 has 14 amino acids. The ends were cut back, 3 bases at V and 2 bases at J, with 8 bases in the middle. The V gene's germline CDR1 is SGHDT and CDR2 YYEEEE. This entry comes from a study of beta chain features in type 1 diabetes. The whole isolated RNA underwent reverse transcription, so sequencing captured expressed TCRB transcripts. Some clones are missing from TCRdb's copy, which holds only in-frame ones; the method was immunoSEQ multiplex PCR. This sample carries roughly 240,000 clones, 14% of them seen once, and the ten largest clones take roughly 0.024%.

The gene calls are TRBV5-6 and TRBJ2-2, with D maybe TRBD1 (6 bases). This clonotype was obtained from a woman aged 40 to 50 in good health. Material: naive CD4+ T cells from blood. CDR3: CASSSDRNTGELFF. In DNA, the CDR3 is TGTGCCAGCAGCTCGGACAGAAACACCGGGGAGCTGTTTTTT.